One sample yielded the 17 T cell receptor beta chains listed below, sequenced in a study of T cells in Graves' hyperthyroidism and ophthalmopathy. Regions amplified from RNA transcripts were the TCR beta CDR3 regions. Primed by the HTBI set, a first-round RT-PCR was run on the TCR CDR3. TCRdb passed the multiplex PCR reads through MiXCR, listing each CDR3 protein once. This table has more than 500,000 distinct CDR3 sequences, about 16% appearing once. Sequenced input: blood. These receptors were taken from a woman in her thirties with Graves' ophthalmopathy.

The chain combines TRBV7-9 with TRBJ1-1; D is ambiguous. The CDR3 has 14 amino acids. In germline, CDR1 is SEHNR, CDR2 FQNEAQ (reference sequence). The V end was cut by 7 bases, the J end by 1 base, with 13 bases between. The CDR3 nucleotides read TGTGCCAGCACCCTGCAGTCAGCGAACACTGAAGCTTTCTTT. It yields the protein CASTLQSANTEAFF.

The genes are TRBV30 and TRBJ1-3; no clear D. The V end lost 5 bases, the J end lost 0 bases, and 5 bases lay between the germline ends. CDR1 and CDR2 (germline): GTSNPN, SVGIG (reference sequence). CDR3 length: 12 residues. The CDR3 DNA reads as TGTGCCTGGTTCCACTCTGGAAACACCATATATTTT. Amino acids: CAWFHSGNTIYF. The full variable domain, in which reference TRBV30 and TRBJ1-3 provide the parts outside the CDR3, is SQTIHQWPATLVQPVGSPLSLECTVEGTSNPNLYWYRQAAGRGLQLLFYSVGIGQISSEVPQNLSASRPQDRQFILSSKKLLLSDSGFYLCAWFHSGNTIYFGEGSWLTVV.

There are many counts of this clonotype. The chain joins TRBV18 to TRBJ1-2; 10 nucleotides agree with TRBD1. In germline, CDR1 is KGHSH, CDR2 LQKENI. Unmatched junction bases numbered 5, after V lost 4 bases and J lost 6 bases. This CDR3 region has 14 residues. The CDR3 coding sequence is TGTGCCAGCTCACGACAGGGGGCGGGTGATGGCTACACCTTC. Protein sequence: CASSRQGAGDGYTF.

This clonotype has a count of ten or more. The gene calls are TRBV10-3 and TRBJ1-6, with 8 bases fitting TRBD1. The V gene end was trimmed by 6 bases and the J gene end by 8 bases; junction bases not matched to a gene: 0. CDR1 is ENHRY, CDR2 SYGVKD, per germline. This CDR3 has 12 residues. The CDR3 is CAIRDRDSPLHF. DNA of the CDR3: TGTGCCATCAGGGACAGGGATTCACCCCTCCACTTT.

This chain uses TRBV27 with TRBJ1-2; 8 nucleotides match TRBD1. V lost 5 bases and J lost 6; bases outside the gene matches: 8. CDR3 size: 14 residues. CDR1 is MNHEY, CDR2 SMNVEV, per germline (reference sequence). CDR3 sequence: CASSLGQGSNGYTF. The CDR3 coding sequence is TGTGCCAGCAGTCTCGGACAGGGTTCTAATGGCTACACCTTC.

This clonotype was counted between two and nine times. This sequence joins TRBV7-6 and TRBJ2-7, with D possibly matching TRBD2 (7 bases). The ends were cut back, 3 bases at V and 7 bases at J, with 16 bases in the middle. The CDR3 has 14 amino acids. The germline gives CDR1 SGHVS, CDR2 FNYEAQ. The CDR3 sequence: CASSFGGGAGEQYF. The CDR3 nucleotides read TGTGCCAGCAGCTTTGGAGGGGGGGCGGGTGAGCAGTACTTC.

The chain links TRBV7-9 to TRBJ2-7, with D possibly TRBD1 on 5 matching bases. Trimming took 5 bases from V and 3 from J, leaving 11 bases between them. This CDR3 is built from 13 residues. Germline-derived CDR1 and CDR2 are SEHNR and FQNEAQ (reference sequence). The CDR3 DNA is TGTGCCAGCAGCCAATGGACAATCTACGAGCAGTACTTC. Translation gives CASSQWTIYEQYF.

This clonotype was counted ten times or more. The chain combines TRBV2 with TRBJ2-5; no definite D call. The germline V gene encodes CDR1 SNHLY and CDR2 FYNNEI. Trimming removed 7 bases at V and 3 bases at J, with 15 bases between. The CDR3 totals 14 residues. The CDR3 loop is CASNTLGPEETQYF. CDR3 nucleotides: TGTGCCAGCAATACCCTGGGCCCCGAAGAGACCCAGTACTTC.

Turning to this clonotype: Possible read error: a much larger clone is one base away. The V gene is TRBV6-1, the J gene TRBJ2-7; 7 nucleotides line up with TRBD2. Germline V lookup: CDR1 MNHNS, CDR2 SASEGT. The CDR3 is 12 residues long. V was clipped by 7 bases and J by 5 bases; unmatched bases: 5. In DNA, the CDR3 is TGTGCCAGCACCCTACGGGGGGACGAGCAGTACTTC. Translating gives CASTLRGDEQYF.

There are a few counts of this clonotype. The V and J genes are TRBV27 and TRBJ2-1, with 10 bases identical to TRBD2. This CDR3 is built from 17 residues. Germline V lookup: CDR1 MNHEY, CDR2 SMNVEV (reference sequence). After removal of 3 bases from V and 6 bases from J, the junction contained 11 bases not matched to a gene. CDR3 coding DNA: TGTGCCAGCAGTTTCGTCATGACTAGCGGGCCTTCCAATGAGCAGTTCTTC. It encodes CASSFVMTSGPSNEQFF.

This clonotype showed up many times. The chain uses TRBV28 and TRBJ2-3; 10 bases match TRBD2. Per germline, CDR1 MDHEN and CDR2 SYDVKM. CDR3 size: 19 residues. J lost 0 bases, V lost 1 base, and 10 bases had no gene match. Here the CDR3 reads CASSLLPLGTSASTDTQYF. The CDR3 DNA reads TGTGCCAGCAGTTTATTACCCCTCGGGACTAGCGCAAGCACAGATACGCAGTATTTT.

This clonotype was observed at least ten times. This CDR3 is CASSLAGGGMKTQYF. CDR3 nucleotide sequence: TGTGCCAGCAGTTTAGCGGGTGGTGGAATGAAGACCCAGTACTTC. The chain is built from TRBV28 and TRBJ2-5; perhaps TRBD2 as D (5 bases). Germline V gene lookup returns CDR1 MDHEN and CDR2 SYDVKM. The CDR3 is made up of 15 amino acids. V lost 2 bases and J lost 6, with 16 bases in between.

This clonotype has at least ten counts. V is TRBV20-1 and J is TRBJ2-7, with 14 bases lining up with TRBD2. The germline CDR1 and CDR2 sequences are DFQATT and SNEGSKA (reference sequence). This CDR3 comprises 15 residues. The J segment lost 6 bases and the V segment lost 5 bases, leaving 9 bases of the junction unmatched. As DNA, the CDR3 is TGCAGTGCTCCTCGGACTAGCGGGAGGTCAGGCGAGCAGTACTTC. Protein product: CSAPRTSGRSGEQYF.

This clonotype occurred many times. The chain has TRBV7-2 and TRBJ2-7; maybe TRBD2 (6 bases). Trimming removed 5 bases from V and 2 bases from J, with 13 bases in between. The CDR3 runs 14 residues. The V gene's germline CDR1 is SGHTA and CDR2 FQGNSA. The CDR3 here is CASSTSGQAYEQYF. CDR3 sequence (DNA): TGTGCCAGCAGCACAAGCGGGCAGGCCTACGAGCAGTACTTC.

This clonotype was detected ten times or more. The chain uses TRBV4-3 and TRBJ2-3; 11 bases are a match to TRBD2. Trimming at V came to 6 bases and at J to 2 bases, leaving 7 bases not matched to a gene. The germline V gene has CDR1 LGHNA and CDR2 YSLEER. This CDR3 spans 16 amino acids. The CDR3 region has the DNA TGCGCCAGCAGTCTAGCGGGAGGTAGAAACACAGATACGCAGTATTTT. It encodes CASSLAGGRNTDTQYF.

This clonotype came up many times. The V gene is TRBV30, the J gene TRBJ1-1, with D possibly matching TRBD1 (5 bases). Germline assignment: CDR1 GTSNPN and CDR2 SVGIG (reference sequence). There are 14 residues in the CDR3. V lost 0 bases and J 4 bases, leaving 12 bases between the germline ends. CDR3 sequence: CAWSVSGRGTEAFF. CDR3 nucleotide sequence: TGTGCCTGGAGTGTAAGCGGGAGGGGCACTGAAGCTTTCTTT.

In this sample, this clonotype turned up many times. This sequence joins TRBV18 and TRBJ2-1; 10 nucleotides agree with TRBD1. Trimming cost V 8 bases and J 8 bases; bases outside gene matches: 9. The length of the CDR3 is 14 residues. Germline CDR1 is KGHSH and CDR2 is LQKENI. Here the CDR3 reads CASIQGQGRDEQFF. The CDR3 DNA sequence: TGTGCCAGCATCCAGGGACAGGGGCGAGATGAGCAGTTCTTC.